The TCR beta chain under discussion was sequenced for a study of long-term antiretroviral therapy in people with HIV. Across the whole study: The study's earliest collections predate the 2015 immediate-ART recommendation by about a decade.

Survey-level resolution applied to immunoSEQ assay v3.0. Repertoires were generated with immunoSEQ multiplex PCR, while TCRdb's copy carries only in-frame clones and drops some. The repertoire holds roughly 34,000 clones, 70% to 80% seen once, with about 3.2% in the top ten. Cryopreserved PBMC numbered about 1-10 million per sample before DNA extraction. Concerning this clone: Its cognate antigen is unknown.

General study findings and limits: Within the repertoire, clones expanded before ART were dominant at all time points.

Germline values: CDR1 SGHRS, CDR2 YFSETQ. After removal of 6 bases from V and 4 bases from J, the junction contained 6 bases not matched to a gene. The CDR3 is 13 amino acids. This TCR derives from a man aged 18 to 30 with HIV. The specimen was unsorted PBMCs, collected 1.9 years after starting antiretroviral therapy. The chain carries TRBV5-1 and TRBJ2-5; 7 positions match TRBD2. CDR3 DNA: TGCGCCAGCAAGGACACGGGAGGAGAGACCCAGTACTTC. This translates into CASKDTGGETQYF.